The sequence of this T cell receptor beta chain was determined in a study of cytomegalovirus exposure and HLA in healthy donors (dated by TCRdb to the late 2010s). In the study overall: An earlier analysis of some 550 of the donors reported more than 250 Gb of sequence data and some 120 million unique TCR beta sequences from 150 million to 200 million T cells. Around 330 gigabases of sequencing data and around 88 million unique TCR sequences made up an early release that covered some 640 HLA-typed donors. Of the 300 to 450 genotyped donors, 81% were placed in the genetic ancestry cluster associated with self-reported Caucasian donors. The study aimed to test whether signatures of past pathogen exposure could be identified by cataloging public T cell receptors. The study profiled the T cell repertoires of approximately 700 subjects by immunosequencing and related them to cytomegalovirus serostatus. A separate validation cohort of some 130 different subjects was used in addition to the approximately 670-subject first cohort. High-throughput TCR immunosequencing, statistical association of individual TCRs with disease status, and machine learning were combined to predict cytomegalovirus infection status. A later analysis re-examined previously published TCR beta repertoires from several hundred donors and added high-resolution HLA genotyping to investigate patterns of TCR occurrence. In the later analysis, no new phenotypic data were used to find candidate immune exposures; instead, reliance was placed on TCR beta sequences and their occurrence across donors. An earlier analysis of 587 of the donors applied high-throughput TCR beta sequencing to assess whether each TCR beta V gene segment acted as functional or pseudogenic. Donor age, sex, ethnicity and CMV serostatus were compiled together with the repertoire data. A later genetic analysis took genome-wide SNP genotypes for about 55% of the 666 donors and used that subset as a discovery cohort. Every discovery cohort repertoire had been produced on one sequencing platform. HLA typing covered class I and class II loci at four-digit resolution. The number of typed donors differed by locus: about 620-630 for A, B, C, DRB1 and DQB1; approximately 520 for DQA1; 606 for DPA1; and around 450 for DPB1. About 5 DR-DQ haplotypes were handled as single units for association and clustering, since linkage in the cohort was strong. On average, roughly 240,000 unique TCR beta nucleotide sequences were sequenced per donor among a few hundred genotyped donors of the cohort, with around 19% of those sequences being non-productive. What the authors observed across the whole study: According to a later analysis, most CMV-associated TCR beta chains appeared to be HLA-restricted, and the HLA associations seemed to be driven largely by CMV exposure. Most TCR sequences were observed very rarely across donors, whereas some public TCRs were present in many individuals. CMV serostatus was the only immune exposure information available for the cohort. A later analysis found that TCR association rates varied across HLA loci, with DRB1 alleles showing the most associated TCRs and HLA-C alleles the fewest. Several of the top co-occurrence clusters appeared to be linked to parvovirus B19, influenza, CMV and Epstein-Barr virus, according to a later analysis. The study listed 164 TCR beta chains as associated with cytomegalovirus. Compared with equally common non-associated chains, HLA-associated TCR beta chains in a later analysis were more clonally expanded and had lower generation probabilities. Sequencing depth was assumed to be roughly uniform across donors in the presence/absence analyses, though that assumption may not hold. A cluster of highly shared sequence variants was judged likely to represent a technical artifact of the sequencing pipeline. Broadly in line with IMGT annotations, most TCR beta V segments showed up in productive rearrangements about 87% or about 30% of the time in an earlier analysis of about 500 of the donors. A later genetic analysis associated a missense DCLRE1C variant with V-gene and J-gene trimming of TCR beta chains, and an independent cohort replicated the association. Because counts were too low, roughly 17 rarely observed V segments, including chromosome 9 orphons, were left out of the earlier analysis of approximately 500 of the donors. The authors suggested that the approach could potentially be extended to other disease states and immunological phenotypes. A further reported finding was that TCR beta sequences accurately predicted the HLA-A and HLA-B alleles for most subjects in the first cohort. In a later analysis, 16,951 TCR beta sequences were associated with specific HLA alleles at a false discovery rate of 0.05. This cohort had only TCR beta chains sequenced, and the lack of alpha or paired-chain data limited which features could be detected. In vitro tests confirmed that a few of the cytomegalovirus-associated TCR beta chains recognize cytomegalovirus antigens. Correlated functional status among segregating V segments might reflect linkage disequilibrium, but an unknown experimental factor could not be ruled out. Compared with the 666-donor mean, donors in an Asian-associated ancestry cluster had fewer N-insertions in productive TCRs, according to a later genetic analysis. Because HLA typing was unavailable for some donors at each locus, only the typed subset was used in association tests. In both the original and validation cohorts, the classifier was reported to diagnose cytomegalovirus status with high specificity and sensitivity. Because the 87-base-pair reads could not distinguish some IMGT-functional V segments, including TRBV6-2 and TRBV6-3, those segments were excluded. When HLA alleles, especially DR and DQ, strongly co-occurred, attributing TCR associations to individual alleles was difficult.

Notes on this clone: No cognate antigen has been identified for it. No qualities accompany the bases; no much larger clone lies one base away.

The germline V gene (reference sequence) specifies WNHNN as CDR1 and SYGVQD as CDR2. The cysteine opens and the phenylalanine closes a CDR3 of 17 amino acids. Just CDR3 DNA is preserved here, 51 bases in frame from base 1. V is pruned by 4 bases and J by 1 base, leaving 2 bases of the junction without a gene match. The library was made by the immunoSEQ multiplex PCR assay. A mixture of 60 forward primers for TCR Vbeta segments and 13 reverse primers for TCR Jbeta segments was used in the multiplex PCR. Amplification of the CDR3 region of rearranged TCR beta genes was performed with a multiplex PCR assay on genomic DNA. The Illumina HiSeq System was used to sequence the amplified TCR beta libraries as 87-base-pair reads. Per the source publication's procedure: In a later analysis, tens of millions of unique TCR beta chains were counted across the roughly 610 repertoires, and about 9.9 million of these chains were shared by at least two donors. Raw reads were error-corrected and collapsed into unique sequences by a nearest-neighbor algorithm in which closely related sequences were merged to remove PCR and sequencing errors. CDR3 sequences were aligned to IMGT reference sequences to assign V, D and J gene segments. Each retained sequence needed at least a six-nucleotide match to both a V gene segment and a J gene segment. Rearrangements were classified as productive when the CDR3 lacked stop codons and remained in frame with V and J, and all other rearrangements were classified as non-productive. Following IMGT convention, CDR3 was defined as the stretch from the second conserved V-encoded cysteine up to the conserved J-encoded phenylalanine. The earlier analysis of 450 to 750 of the donors excluded any sequence lacking an unambiguous match to a single V gene segment. In an earlier analysis of several hundred of the donors, V segments were called functional above 56.7% productive rearrangements and were called segregating when the between-donor standard deviation exceeded 5%. A statistical classification framework was built to diagnose cytomegalovirus status from the catalog of TCR beta chain sequences. In a later analysis, V and J genes were assigned by comparing TCR nucleotide sequences against IMGT/GENE-DB human TR gene sequences. The TCRdist pipeline was used in a later analysis to assign CDR3 sequences and most-parsimonious VDJ recombination scenarios. In a later analysis, each TCR beta chain was defined by its CDR3 amino acid sequence together with its V-gene family, and reads lacking a unique V-gene family were excluded. A later analysis removed 592 highly shared, low-generation-probability nucleotide sequences to deal with suspected cross-contamination and a sequencing artifact. In a later analysis, a clonal expansion index was calculated for each public chain from normalized within-repertoire ranks of inferred template counts. Generation probabilities in a later analysis came from a VDJ recombination model fitted to out-of-frame rearrangements, and those results were checked against IGoR. In a later analysis, TCR-TCR, TCR-HLA and TCR-CMV co-occurrence was scored with hypergeometric tests, and a repertoire-size bias correction was applied to TCR pairs. In a later analysis, false discovery rates were estimated by permuting HLA or CMV assignments 20 times. In a later analysis, co-occurring TCRs were grouped using DBSCAN, and TCRdist sequence similarity was added for clustering within HLA-allele-positive subsets. Repertoires with fewer than 30,000 or more than 120,000 public chains, plus five repertoires with anomalous nucleotide sharing, were excluded from co-occurrence clustering. TCRdb obtained this table from immuneACCESS and retained in-frame rearrangements with V and J assigned. These tables miss some clones; where compared with another copy, unresolved V genes account for less than half of the shortfall, and the remainder is unexplained. That table supplies the V and J calls and clone size; D and trimming were determined from the DNA. Present in this sample are 95,000 to 150,000 clones, roughly 80% of which were seen just once. The top ten clones comprise roughly 31% of the sample.

The cohort comprised some 700 healthy bone marrow donors. All cohort members were sampled while nominally healthy, although unrecorded immune exposures were likely present. The donor tested CMV seropositive and was one of the 289 seropositive cohort members. Every donor gave a peripheral blood sample, and the peripheral blood mononuclear cells from that sample were used for TCR beta sequencing. Genomic DNA extraction from the blood cell samples was performed with the Qiagen DNeasy Blood Extraction Kit. The TCR was taken from a man between 60 and 75 years old in good health and CMV-seropositive. This receptor chain uses TRBV10-1 and TRBJ2-2; 14 central nucleotides agree with TRBD2. The sequencing input was PBMCs. The DNA sequence follows: TGCGCCAGCAGTGCCGGGACTAGCGGGAGGAACACCGGGGAGCTGTTTTTT. Its protein reads: CASSAGTSGRNTGELFF.